Following are 27 T cell receptor beta chains from one sample sequenced in a study of CD8 T cells in Susac syndrome. RNA totalling roughly 0.45 to 1 ug underwent reverse transcription with random hexamers. From the immunoSEQ multiplex PCR reads, TCRdb called clonotypes with MiXCR, one entry per CDR3 protein. The sample carries roughly 100,000 distinct CDR3 sequences, approximately 96% recorded once. The sequenced material came from CD8+ T cells from PBMCs. The receptors originated from a human donor with Susac syndrome.

The chain uses TRBV6-6 and TRBJ2-1; D tentatively reads TRBD1 or TRBD2 (5 bases each). This CDR3 has 14 amino acids. Germline V gene lookup returns CDR1 MNHNY and CDR2 SVGAGI (reference sequence). The V gene lost 2 bases and the J gene lost 9 bases, with 14 bases spanning the gap. CDR3 in DNA: TGTGCCAGCAGTTACGATCTGGGACCGGGTGAGCAGTTCTTC. Amino acids: CASSYDLGPGEQFF.

The genes are TRBV25-1 and TRBJ1-2; the D gene is possibly TRBD1 (6 bases). The V gene lost 3 bases and the J gene lost 4 bases, with 21 bases spanning the gap. CDR1 is MGHDK and CDR2 is SYGVNS in the germline V gene. This CDR3 is built from 17 residues. In DNA, the CDR3 is TGTGCCAGCAGTGACCTCGGACCGGATGAGGGGGGCTATGGCTACACCTTC. Translated: CASSDLGPDEGGYGYTF.

The rearrangement joins TRBV6-2 or TRBV6-3 to TRBJ2-2; D perhaps matches TRBD2 (5 bases). This CDR3 region has 14 residues. V lost 7 bases and J 6 bases, leaving 15 bases between the germline ends. Germline loops: CDR1 MNHEY, CDR2 SVGEGT. The DNA of the CDR3 is TGTGCCAGCATCCCGACGCAGGAGGCCGGGGAGCTGTTTTTT. It is translated as CASIPTQEAGELFF.

This rearrangement joins TRBV30 to TRBJ2-7; 8 nucleotides align to TRBD1. The V segment lost 5 bases and the J segment 5 bases; nucleotides outside the gene matches: 8. The CDR3 sequence is 13 residues long. CDR1 is GTSNPN and CDR2 is SVGIG in the germline V gene (reference sequence). In DNA, the CDR3 is TGTGCCTGGGACGGGGGACAGGCGGACGAGCAGTACTTC. Its protein product is CAWDGGQADEQYF.

The chain has TRBV30 and TRBJ1-5; 7 bases are shared with TRBD1. The length of the CDR3 is 15 residues. From germline, CDR1 is GTSNPN and CDR2 SVGIG (reference sequence). The ends lost 8 bases at V and 3 bases at J; junction bases unmatched: 13. The CDR3: CAGSQGLGTNQPQHF. In DNA, the CDR3 is TGTGCCGGTTCACAGGGGTTGGGGACCAATCAGCCCCAGCATTTT.

This rearrangement joins TRBV6-5 to TRBJ2-7; D remains unclear. Germline V gene sequence: CDR1 MNHEY, CDR2 SVGAGI. The CDR3 runs to 14 residues. Trimming pared 0 bases from V and 0 bases from J, leaving 6 bases between. CDR3 sequence (DNA): TGTGCCAGCAGTTACTCACCCGACTCCTACGAGCAGTACTTC. Translation: CASSYSPDSYEQYF.

This clonotype occurred once. The chain carries TRBV18 and TRBJ1-1; D ambiguous. There are 13 residues in the CDR3. Trimming took off 3 bases at V and 3 bases at J, with 8 bases between the two ends. Germline loops: CDR1 KGHSH, CDR2 LQKENI. This CDR3 is CASSPIRYTEAFF. The CDR3 nucleotides read TGTGCCAGCTCACCCATTCGGTACACTGAAGCTTTCTTT.

The chain recombines TRBV18 with TRBJ1-2; D possibly corresponds to TRBD1 (5 bases). With 3 bases removed from V and 7 bases from J, the gap between germline ends came to 18 bases. This CDR3 has 15 amino acids. Germline V gene sequence: CDR1 KGHSH, CDR2 LQKENI. CDR3 amino acids: CASSPPGQAGSGYTF. The CDR3 coding sequence is TGTGCCAGCTCACCTCCTGGTCAAGCAGGGAGTGGCTACACCTTC.

This chain connects TRBV2 to TRBJ1-1; 7 nucleotides align to TRBD1. The CDR3 loop spans 13 amino acids. Germline V CDR1 and CDR2: SNHLY, FYNNEI. The V and J ends lost 8 bases and 3 bases, in that order; junction bases with no gene match: 6. This CDR3 is CASQGVGDTEAFF. CDR3 in DNA: TGTGCCAGCCAGGGGGTGGGAGACACTGAAGCTTTCTTT.

The V gene is TRBV30, the J gene TRBJ2-5, with TRBD1 as a possible D gene (6 bases). V was trimmed by 5 bases and J by 4 bases, leaving 17 bases between them. CDR1 is GTSNPN and CDR2 is SVGIG in the germline V gene (reference sequence). The CDR3 runs to 14 residues. CDR3 bases: TGTGCCTGGGAAGGGACACGAGGTGGAGAGACCCAGTACTTC. Residues: CAWEGTRGGETQYF.

V usage is TRBV9 and J usage is TRBJ1-2; TRBD1 is a possible D gene (6 bases). V lost 0 bases to trimming and J lost 2 bases, with 14 bases between them. The CDR3 has 16 amino acids. Per the germline V gene, CDR1 is SGDLS and CDR2 is YYNGEE. The CDR3 bases are TGTGCCAGCAGCGTAGTTCTGCAGGGGTCGAACTATGGCTACACCTTC. The encoded protein is CASSVVLQGSNYGYTF.

This chain uses TRBV20-1 with TRBJ2-1, with a tentative D call TRBD2 (6 bases). V was clipped by 4 bases and J by 6 bases, with 13 bases between them. CDR1 is DFQATT, CDR2 SNEGSKA, per germline (reference sequence). CDR3 size: 13 residues. The CDR3 DNA follows: TGCAGTGCTACAGGGACTTTACTCAATGAGCAGTTCTTC. It translates to CSATGTLLNEQFF.

The chain joins TRBV7-8 to TRBJ1-2; 7 nucleotides align to TRBD1. The length of the CDR3 is 13 residues. CDR1 is SGHVS, CDR2 FQNEAQ, per germline. V shed 8 bases and J 3 bases; nucleotides not matched to a gene: 6. The DNA for the CDR3 is TGTGCCAGCCGACAGGGCTTGGACTATGGCTACACCTTC. The encoded protein is CASRQGLDYGYTF.

This clonotype was counted a single time. The chain couples TRBV11-1 to TRBJ2-7; TRBD2 aligns across 10 bases. This CDR3 has 18 amino acids. Trimming took 2 bases from V and 3 from J; bases not matched to a gene: 13. Germline V gene lookup returns CDR1 SGHAT and CDR2 FQDESV (reference sequence). CDR3 coding DNA: TGTGCCAGCAGCTTACTCCCCCCACTAGCGGGGAACCTCTACGAGCAGTACTTC. Amino acids: CASSLLPPLAGNLYEQYF.

CDR3 protein: CSARVTGIANQPQHF. The CDR3 nucleotides read TGCAGTGCTAGAGTGACAGGGATTGCCAATCAGCCCCAGCATTTT. V usage is TRBV20-1 and J usage is TRBJ1-5; 7 nucleotides agree with TRBD1. The CDR3 consists of 15 residues. The germline V gene encodes CDR1 DFQATT and CDR2 SNEGSKA (reference sequence). V dropped 1 base and J dropped 3; count of bases not matched to a gene: 6.

V usage is TRBV24-1 and J usage is TRBJ2-1; 7 nucleotides agree with TRBD2. The CDR3 runs 14 residues. Trimming at V came to 5 bases and at J to 0 bases, leaving 0 bases not matched to a gene. From germline, CDR1 is KGHDR and CDR2 SFDVKD. This CDR3 reads CATSGTSSYNEQFF. DNA for the CDR3: TGTGCCACCAGTGGGACTAGCTCCTACAATGAGCAGTTCTTC.

CDR3 nucleotide sequence: TGCGCCAGCAGCCAAGTCAGGCGAAATTCACCCCTCCACTTT. It translates to CASSQVRRNSPLHF. V usage is TRBV4-3 and J usage is TRBJ1-6, with unresolved D. V was trimmed by 1 base and J by 7 bases, leaving 8 bases between them. CDR1 LGHNA and CDR2 YSLEER come from the germline V gene. There are 14 residues in the CDR3.

The CDR3 nucleotides are TGTGCCTGGAGTGCGAGCCCGAAGGGCTACGAGCAGTACTTC. This encodes CAWSASPKGYEQYF. The V call is TRBV30, the J call TRBJ2-7; no firm D call. The V gene's germline CDR1 is GTSNPN and CDR2 SVGIG (reference sequence). The length of the CDR3 is 14 residues. With 1 base removed from V and 3 bases from J, the gap between germline ends came to 13 bases.

V is TRBV12-3 or TRBV12-4 and J is TRBJ1-2; D is unclear. The CDR3 is 13 residues long. V was trimmed by 2 bases and J by 4 bases, leaving 8 bases between them. The CDR3 reads CASSLLTFYGYTF. The CDR3 DNA is TGTGCCAGCAGTTTATTGACATTCTATGGCTACACCTTC.

The rearrangement links TRBV20-1 to TRBJ1-2; 12 nucleotides agree with TRBD1. The J segment lost 3 bases and the V segment lost 3 bases, leaving 5 bases of the junction unmatched. The CDR3 runs 15 residues. Looked up from germline, CDR1 is DFQATT and CDR2 is SNEGSKA (reference sequence). The CDR3 region is CSARGQGAPHYGYTF. CDR3 bases: TGCAGTGCTAGGGGACAGGGGGCGCCCCACTATGGCTACACCTTC.

The chain carries TRBV29-1 and TRBJ2-6, with D unresolved. With 4 bases removed from V and 3 bases from J, the gap between germline ends came to 4 bases. The germline gives CDR1 SQVTM, CDR2 ANQGSEA. This CDR3 is 12 amino acids long. CDR3 sequence: CSVVGGANVLTF. The CDR3 bases are TGCAGCGTTGTAGGTGGGGCCAACGTCCTGACTTTC.

The V and J genes are TRBV29-1 and TRBJ2-6; D not certain. Germline V gene data show CDR1 as SQVTM and CDR2 as ANQGSEA. This CDR3 is built from 13 residues. The V end lost 4 bases, the J end lost 1 base, and 5 bases lay between the germline ends. CDR3 loop: CSVANSGANVLTF. CDR3 sequence (DNA): TGCAGCGTTGCGAATTCTGGGGCCAACGTCCTGACTTTC.

CDR3 coding DNA: TGCAGTGCTAGAGATAGCGGCGGTGCCGAGCAGTACTTC. As protein: CSARDSGGAEQYF. This rearrangement joins TRBV20-1 to TRBJ2-7, with a weak D call TRBD2 (6 bases). CDR3 length: 13 amino acids. The germline V and J ends were trimmed by 0 bases and 6 bases, with 12 bases remaining between them. The germline V gene encodes CDR1 DFQATT and CDR2 SNEGSKA (reference sequence).

The rearrangement links TRBV3-1 to TRBJ2-3, with D unresolved. V lost 3 bases and J lost 6, with 10 bases in between. CDR1 LGHDT and CDR2 YNNKEL come from the germline V gene (reference sequence). The CDR3 covers 13 residues. The CDR3 reads CASSQGPGDTQYF. The CDR3 DNA follows: TGTGCCAGCAGCCAGGGCCCTGGGGATACGCAGTATTTT.

The V gene is TRBV27, the J gene TRBJ2-7, with a possible D match to TRBD2 (7 bases). The CDR3 has 11 residues. From germline, CDR1 is MNHEY and CDR2 SMNVEV (reference sequence). V lost 10 bases and J 4 bases, leaving 11 bases between the germline ends. DNA of the CDR3: TGTGCCACCAAGGGGGGGTACGAGCAGTACTTC. Protein sequence: CATKGGYEQYF.

This rearrangement joins TRBV5-1 to TRBJ1-4; D might be TRBD1 (5 bases). V lost 2 bases, J lost 0 bases, and 14 bases lay in between. The germline CDR1 and CDR2 sequences are SGHRS and YFSETQ. The CDR3 is 17 residues long. The CDR3 region is CASSLEEQDPTNEKLFF. CDR3 bases: TGCGCCAGCAGCTTAGAGGAACAGGACCCAACTAATGAAAAACTGTTTTTT.

For the CDR3, the DNA is TGTGCCTGGAAAGGCAGGGGAACCGGGGAGCTGTTTTTT. Its protein is CAWKGRGTGELFF. The chain couples TRBV30 to TRBJ2-2; a possible D gene is TRBD1 (6 bases). CDR1 is GTSNPN, CDR2 SVGIG, per germline (reference sequence). V gave up 4 bases and J gave up 5 bases, with 11 bases separating them. The CDR3 runs 13 residues.